A single TCR beta chain is shown here with its context. The data belong to a study of blood T cell repertoires in COVID-19. Whole-study context: Nucleic acid was either cDNA or gDNA, and it came from T cells, B-cell-depleted T cells, or PBMCs.

Enrollees, about 18 to 89 years old, lived in some 24 US areas. Donors were grouped by their self-reported clinical history. Unmatched junction bases numbered 6, after V lost 6 bases and J lost 5 bases. The germline gives CDR1 MNHEY, CDR2 SMNVEV (reference sequence). The CDR3 covers 13 residues. Using immunoSEQ multiplex PCR, the repertoire was profiled, and TCRdb retains in-frame clones only, with some absent. The sample has about 250,000 clones; 80% to 90% are singletons. Sequences were obtained from PBMCs or T cells enriched from blood (not recorded which). The receptor's source is a man aged 35 to 55 who had recovered from COVID-19. This sequence joins TRBV27 and TRBJ1-1; 7 positions agree with TRBD1. The CDR3 loop is CASRKQGWTEAFF. The CDR3 nucleotides are TGTGCCAGCAGGAAACAGGGGTGGACTGAAGCTTTCTTT.